The 9 T cell receptor beta chains below come from one sample, sequenced in a study of blood T cell repertoires in COVID-19. TCRdb's table, derived via immunoSEQ multiplex PCR, lists solely in-frame clones and lacks some. The table has roughly 150,000 clones, around 85% seen once. Sequencing used peripheral blood. These receptors originate from a woman aged 80 or over with COVID-19, enrolled during active disease.

The CDR3 reads CASNTDRGHEKLFF. The CDR3, as DNA: TGTGCCAGCAATACCGACAGGGGGCATGAAAAACTGTTTTTT. This chain uses TRBV6-5 with TRBJ1-4; 10 bases line up with TRBD1. The CDR3 is 14 amino acids. The ends lost 7 bases at V and 6 bases at J; junction bases unmatched: 5. Per the germline V gene, CDR1 is MNHEY and CDR2 is SVGAGI.

The genes are TRBV5-1 and TRBJ2-5; the D gene is possibly TRBD2 (6 bases). CDR3 length: 17 amino acids. Per germline, CDR1 SGHRS and CDR2 YFSETQ. V was clipped by 0 bases and J by 3 bases, with 18 bases between them. The CDR3 DNA is TGCGCCAGCAGCTTGGGTACCCTAGCGTGGGGAAAAGAGACCCAGTACTTC. It encodes CASSLGTLAWGKETQYF.

The chain combines TRBV19 with TRBJ2-5; the D gene is possibly TRBD1 (6 bases). Per the germline V gene, CDR1 is LNHDA and CDR2 is SQIVND (reference sequence). Trimming removed 1 base from V and 4 bases from J, with 13 bases in between. The CDR3 is 15 amino acids. This CDR3 reads CASSIVAGAPETQYF. CDR3 DNA: TGTGCCAGTAGTATAGTAGCAGGGGCCCCAGAGACCCAGTACTTC.

The chain couples TRBV7-2 to TRBJ2-3; possible D gene TRBD1, 6 bases. CDR1 is SGHTA, CDR2 FQGNSA, per germline. The length of the CDR3 is 16 residues. V was cut by 5 bases and J by 7 bases, with 22 bases left in between. The CDR3 here is CASSKAGTPTGNTQYF. CDR3 DNA sequence: TGTGCCAGCAGCAAGGCCGGGACACCCACTGGCAATACGCAGTATTTT.

The chain joins TRBV9 to TRBJ1-5; the D gene is possibly TRBD1 (5 bases). Looked up from germline, CDR1 is SGDLS and CDR2 is YYNGEE. Trimming removed 4 bases at V and 0 bases at J, with 8 bases between. The CDR3 has 14 residues. The CDR3 here is CASSPDNSNQPQHF. Written as DNA, the CDR3 is TGTGCCAGCAGCCCGGACAATAGCAATCAGCCCCAGCATTTT.

This clone has only a few counts. The CDR3 is CASLAGTHTDTQYF. As DNA, the CDR3 is TGTGCCAGCCTGGCCGGGACACACACAGATACGCAGTATTTT. The chain combines TRBV2 with TRBJ2-3, with a weak D call TRBD1 (6 bases). The germline V gene encodes CDR1 SNHLY and CDR2 FYNNEI. This CDR3 spans 14 amino acids. The V and J ends lost 8 bases and 2 bases respectively, with 14 bases between them. Filled out from reference TRBV2 and TRBJ2-3, the complete variable domain reads EPEVTQTPSHQVTQMGQEVILRCVPISNHLYFYWYRQILGQKVEFLVSFYNNEISEKSEIFDDQFSVERPDGSNFTLKIRSTKLEDSAMYFCASLAGTHTDTQYFGPGTRLTVL.

The rearrangement links TRBV29-1 to TRBJ1-2; TRBD1 agrees at 7 bases. CDR1 is SQVTM and CDR2 is ANQGSEA in the germline V gene. V gave up 6 bases and J gave up 5 bases; unmatched junction bases: 6. There are 12 residues in the CDR3. CDR3 loop: CSVSGGRYGYTF. Here the CDR3 DNA reads TGCAGCGTCTCAGGGGGGAGATATGGCTACACCTTC.

The chain carries TRBV5-1 and TRBJ1-6, with D uncertain. CDR1 is SGHRS and CDR2 is YFSETQ in the germline V gene. V was trimmed by 4 bases and J by 8 bases, leaving 13 bases between them. The CDR3 runs to 14 residues. The CDR3 reads CASSVQSQDSPLHF. The CDR3 DNA reads as TGCGCCAGCAGCGTTCAGTCCCAGGATTCACCCCTCCACTTT.

The V gene is TRBV19, the J gene TRBJ1-1; the D gene is possibly TRBD1 (6 bases). CDR3 length equals 15 residues. Trimming took 3 bases from V and 5 from J, leaving 16 bases between them. The V gene's germline CDR1 is LNHDA and CDR2 SQIVND (reference sequence). The DNA of the CDR3 is TGTGCCAGTAGTATTGACGGGGGGCTGAGGACTGAAGCTTTCTTT. Protein product: CASSIDGGLRTEAFF.